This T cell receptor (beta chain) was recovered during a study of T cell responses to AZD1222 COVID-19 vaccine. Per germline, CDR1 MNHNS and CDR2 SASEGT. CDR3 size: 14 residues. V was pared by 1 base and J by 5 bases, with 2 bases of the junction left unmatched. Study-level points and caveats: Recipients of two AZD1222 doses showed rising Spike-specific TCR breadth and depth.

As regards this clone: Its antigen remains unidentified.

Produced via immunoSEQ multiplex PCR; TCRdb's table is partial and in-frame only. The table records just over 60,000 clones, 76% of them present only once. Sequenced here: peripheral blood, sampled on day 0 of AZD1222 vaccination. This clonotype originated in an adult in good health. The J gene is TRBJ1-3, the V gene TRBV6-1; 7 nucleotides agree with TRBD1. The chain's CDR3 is CASSEGQGRNTIYF. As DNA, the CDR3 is TGTGCCAGCAGTGAAGGACAGGGTAGAAACACCATATATTTT.